This TCR beta chain was retrieved from a study of technical replicates of blood from a handful of donors. Profiled with immunoSEQ multiplex PCR; TCRdb holds only in-frame clones, not every one. The sample holds under 95,000 clones, 95% seen once. CDR1 and CDR2 (germline): SGHNT, YYREEE (reference sequence). V was shortened by 3 bases and J by 8 bases, with 20 bases between the two germline ends. This CDR3 contains 15 residues. The sample was T cells isolated from PBMCs. This sequence originates from a human donor in good health. The chain recombines TRBV5-4 with TRBJ1-2; TRBD1 might be the D (6 bases). CDR3 sequence (DNA): TGTGCCAGCAGCTCGCCAACACAGGGTTCTGGCGGCTACACCTTC. Protein product: CASSSPTQGSGGYTF.